The sequence of this T cell receptor (beta chain) was determined in a study of CD8 T cells in ankylosing spondylitis. Findings and limits, study-wide: A TCR beta motif of 7 to 9 highly homologous variants seemed to mark ankylosing spondylitis blood. There were earlier reports of some motif variants in reactive arthritis synovial fluid and blood. Matched ankylosing spondylitis synovial fluid reportedly contained a significantly enriched population of disease-linked clones.

In TCRdb, the 5' RACE reads were re-called with MiXCR into one record per CDR3 protein. This table holds 500,000 to 550,000 distinct CDR3 sequences, 9.5% to 15% found once. Turning to this clonotype: Its specificity is unknown.

The CDR3 is 15 amino acids. Germline V gene data show CDR1 as SGHRS and CDR2 as YFSETQ. The V end lost 1 base, the J end lost 3 bases, and 11 bases lay between the germline ends. The origin of this receptor is a male donor with ankylosing spondylitis. The V call is TRBV5-1, the J call TRBJ1-5; possibly TRBD1 for D (6 bases). Sequencing used blood, either unsorted or a sorted T cell fraction (not recorded which). The CDR3 is CASSLYGGANQPQHF. CDR3 DNA sequence: TGCGCCAGCAGCTTGTATGGGGGGGCCAATCAGCCCCAGCATTTT.